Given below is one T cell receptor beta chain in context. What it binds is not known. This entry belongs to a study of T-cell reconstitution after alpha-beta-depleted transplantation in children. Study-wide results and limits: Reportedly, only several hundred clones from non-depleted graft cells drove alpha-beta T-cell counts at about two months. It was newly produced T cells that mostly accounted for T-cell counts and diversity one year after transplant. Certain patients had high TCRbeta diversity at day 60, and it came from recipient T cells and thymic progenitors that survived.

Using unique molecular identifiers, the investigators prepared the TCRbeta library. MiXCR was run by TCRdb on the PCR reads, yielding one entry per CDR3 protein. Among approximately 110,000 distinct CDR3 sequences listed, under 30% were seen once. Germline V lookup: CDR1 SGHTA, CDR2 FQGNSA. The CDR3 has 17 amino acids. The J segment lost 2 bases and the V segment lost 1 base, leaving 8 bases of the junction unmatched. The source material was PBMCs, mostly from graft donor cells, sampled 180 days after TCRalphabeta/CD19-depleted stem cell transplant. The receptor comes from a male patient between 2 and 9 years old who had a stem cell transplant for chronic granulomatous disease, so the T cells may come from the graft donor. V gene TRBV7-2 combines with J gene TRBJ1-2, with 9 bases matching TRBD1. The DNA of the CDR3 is TGTGCCAGCAGCTTAGGCCCACAGGGGGCGCTGAACTATGGCTACACCTTC. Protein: CASSLGPQGALNYGYTF.